This T cell receptor (beta chain) was sequenced for a study of cytomegalovirus exposure and HLA in healthy donors. Turning to the study itself: An analysis done earlier identified about 100 million unique TCR beta sequences from about 180 million T cells.

Notes on this clone: Its antigen remains unknown.

The junction had 11 bases not matched to a gene; V was cut back by 5 bases and J by 5 bases. CDR1 and CDR2 (germline): SGHVS, FQNEAQ. This CDR3 region has 15 residues. The primer mix had 60 Vbeta and 13 Jbeta primers. Clones were read by immunoSEQ multiplex PCR, and TCRdb kept only the in-frame ones, dropping some. The table lists about 150,000 clones, approximately 80% of them singletons, with 10% to 15% in the top ten. Findings and caveats of the study: It was approximately 170 TCR beta chains that were listed as cytomegalovirus-associated. TCR beta chain V- and J-gene trimming was linked, in a later analysis, to a missense variant in DCLRE1C.

The sequence came from a man between 35 and 55 years old in good health and CMV-seropositive. The chain couples TRBV7-8 to TRBJ1-1, with TRBD1 matching over 7 bases. What was sequenced was PBMCs. CDR3 region: CASSLGLPGQTEAFF. The CDR3 nucleotides are TGTGCCAGCAGCCTGGGCTTACCGGGACAGACTGAAGCTTTCTTT.